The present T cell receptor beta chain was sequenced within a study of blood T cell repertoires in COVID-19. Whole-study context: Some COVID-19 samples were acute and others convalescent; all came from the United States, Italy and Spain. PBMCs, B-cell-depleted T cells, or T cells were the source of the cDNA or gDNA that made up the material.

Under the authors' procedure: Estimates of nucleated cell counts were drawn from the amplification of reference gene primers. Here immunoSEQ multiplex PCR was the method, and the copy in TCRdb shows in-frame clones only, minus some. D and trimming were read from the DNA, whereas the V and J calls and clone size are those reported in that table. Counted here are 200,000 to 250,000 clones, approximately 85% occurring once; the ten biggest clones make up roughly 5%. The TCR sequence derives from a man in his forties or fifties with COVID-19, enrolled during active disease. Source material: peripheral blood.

CDR3 nucleotide sequence: TGTGCCACCGGAGGACAGCTGAACACTGAAGCTTTCTTT. This gives the protein CATGGQLNTEAFF. The chain employs TRBV10-3 and TRBJ1-1; D may be TRBD1 (6 bases). The CDR3 has 13 residues. The germline V and J ends were trimmed by 10 bases and 0 bases, with 12 bases remaining between them. The germline CDR1 and CDR2 sequences are ENHRY and SYGVKD.